These 28 T cell receptor beta chains share one sample of origin, sequenced in a study of blood T cell repertoires in COVID-19. Data came from immunoSEQ multiplex PCR; TCRdb stores just in-frame clones and leaves some out. The table shows about 240,000 clones, with roughly 86% occurring only once. The sample taken for sequencing was peripheral blood. The receptors were sampled from a woman aged 45-59 years with COVID-19, enrolled during active disease.

The CDR3: CASLAGGPGETQYF. The DNA for the CDR3 is TGTGCTTCCCTAGCGGGGGGGCCAGGGGAGACCCAGTACTTC. This chain joins TRBV6-5 and TRBJ2-5; TRBD2 matches 12 bases. Germline CDR1 is MNHEY and CDR2 is SVGAGI. This CDR3 is built from 14 residues.

This sequence joins TRBV11-3 and TRBJ2-7, with D possibly matching TRBD2 (7 bases). The CDR3 consists of 13 residues. CDR1 and CDR2 from the germline V gene are SGHNT and YENEEA. V was trimmed by 10 bases and J by 2 bases, leaving 15 bases between them. CDR3 amino acids: CAISGGNPYEQYF. In DNA form, the CDR3 reads TGTGCCATCTCGGGGGGCAACCCCTACGAGCAGTACTTC.

The V call is TRBV9, the J call TRBJ2-2; D remains ambiguous. Per germline, CDR1 SGDLS and CDR2 YYNGEE. The CDR3 is made up of 16 amino acids. Trimming shortened V by 0 bases and J by 0 bases, and 9 bases separated the two germline ends. This CDR3 reads CASSVAQATNTGELFF. CDR3 coding DNA: TGTGCCAGCAGCGTAGCTCAGGCCACGAACACCGGGGAGCTGTTTTTT.

The V gene is TRBV2, the J gene TRBJ2-3; the match to TRBD2 covers 10 bases. The CDR3 length is 13 residues. V was clipped by 8 bases and J by 3 bases; unmatched bases: 2. The germline V gene encodes CDR1 SNHLY and CDR2 FYNNEI. The CDR3 nucleotides are TGTGCCAGCGGGACTAGCGTTACAGATACGCAGTATTTT. Protein product: CASGTSVTDTQYF.

The V and J genes are TRBV6-2 or TRBV6-3 and TRBJ1-2, with D perhaps TRBD1 (5 bases). With 3 bases removed from V and 12 bases from J, the gap between germline ends came to 11 bases. The CDR3 is 11 amino acids. CDR1 and CDR2 (germline): MNHEY, SVGEGT. CDR3 nucleotides: TGTGCCAGCAGTTATGCGGGGCACCACACCTTC. Translation: CASSYAGHHTF.

The chain's CDR3 is CASSLSSTGETQYF. In DNA form, the CDR3 reads TGTGCCAGCAGTCTCTCCTCGACAGGGGAGACCCAGTACTTC. V gene TRBV28 combines with J gene TRBJ2-5, with 7 bases identical to TRBD1. Trimming removed 5 bases from V and 5 bases from J; junction bases left unmatched: 8. Per germline, CDR1 MDHEN and CDR2 SYDVKM. The CDR3 totals 14 residues.

The chain's CDR3 is CASSALGTGELFF. The CDR3 region has the DNA TGTGCCAGCAGCGCACTAGGGACCGGGGAGCTGTTTTTT. The genes are TRBV9 and TRBJ2-2, with a tentative D call TRBD2 (5 bases). This CDR3 is built from 13 residues. Trimming took 3 bases from V and 5 from J, leaving 8 bases between them. Germline CDR1 and CDR2: SGDLS and YYNGEE.

The V gene is TRBV11-2, the J gene TRBJ2-3, with 12 bases fitting TRBD1. CDR1 and CDR2 (germline): SGHAT, FQNNGV. Trimming took 5 bases from V and 4 from J; bases not matched to a gene: 4. The CDR3 is 15 residues long. The CDR3 loop reads CASSEGQGAADTQYF. CDR3 DNA sequence: TGTGCCAGCAGCGAGGGACAGGGGGCGGCAGATACGCAGTATTTT.

This clone was counted a few times. J is TRBJ1-2 and V is TRBV6-2 or TRBV6-3; D call uncertain. The germline V and J ends were trimmed by 5 bases and 2 bases, with 6 bases remaining between them. CDR3 size: 12 residues. Germline V gene lookup returns CDR1 MNHEY and CDR2 SVGEGT. Written as DNA, the CDR3 is TGTGCCAGCAGTACTCTCAACTATGGCTACACCTTC. Its protein is CASSTLNYGYTF.

V and J are TRBV7-9 and TRBJ2-7; a weak D match, TRBD2 (6 bases). Germline CDR1 reads SEHNR; CDR2 reads FQNEAQ (reference sequence). CDR3 length: 15 residues. V gave up 2 bases and J gave up 1 base, with 12 bases separating them. The CDR3 DNA reads as TGTGCCAGCAGCTTAACCGGGACTGGTTCCTACGAGCAGTACTTC. This encodes CASSLTGTGSYEQYF.

The chain combines TRBV24-1 with TRBJ2-2; perhaps TRBD1 as D (5 bases). Trimming took off 4 bases at V and 0 bases at J, with 11 bases between the two ends. Germline CDR1 reads KGHDR; CDR2 reads SFDVKD. This CDR3 spans 16 amino acids. The CDR3 nucleotides are TGTGCCACCAGTGACCAGGGAAGTCCGAACACCGGGGAGCTGTTTTTT. This gives the protein CATSDQGSPNTGELFF.

This clone was recorded a few times. V is TRBV27 and J is TRBJ1-6; 10 bases are a match to TRBD1. The CDR3 totals 16 residues. Unmatched junction bases numbered 8, after V lost 3 bases and J lost 9 bases. CDR1 MNHEY and CDR2 SMNVEV come from the germline V gene (reference sequence). The DNA of the CDR3 is TGTGCCAGCAGTTTCGTGACAGGGGGCGCGGGTTCACCCCTCCACTTT. Protein: CASSFVTGGAGSPLHF.

J is TRBJ2-5 and V is TRBV3-1 (or the pseudogene TRBV3-2); 15 bases are shared with TRBD2. V shed 4 bases and J 4 bases; nucleotides not matched to a gene: 10. CDR1 is LGHDT, CDR2 YNNKEL, per germline (reference sequence). The CDR3 length is 18 residues. The CDR3 loop reads CASSPGLAGGRGGETQYF. The DNA of the CDR3 is TGTGCCAGCAGCCCCGGACTAGCGGGGGGGCGCGGAGGAGAGACCCAGTACTTC.

The rearrangement links TRBV7-9 to TRBJ2-7; no reliable D call. CDR3 size: 14 residues. Germline CDR1 and CDR2: SEHNR and FQNEAQ (reference sequence). The V and J ends lost 5 bases and 4 bases respectively, with 15 bases between them. The CDR3 bases are TGTGCCAGCAGCGTTATGTGGGCCTCATACGAGCAGTACTTC. Translation: CASSVMWASYEQYF. Supplemented by reference TRBV7-9 and TRBJ2-7, the full variable domain reads DTGVSQNPRHKITKRGQNVTFRCDPISEHNRLYWYRQTLGQGPEFLTYFQNEAQLEKSRLLSDRFSAERPKGSFSTLEIQRTEQGDSAMYLCASSVMWASYEQYFGPGTRLTVT.

The genes are TRBV5-5 and TRBJ1-1; tentative D call: TRBD1 (6 bases). CDR3 size: 13 residues. V dropped 7 bases and J dropped 1 base, with 11 bases sitting between them. Germline V gene data show CDR1 as SGHKS and CDR2 as YYEKEE (reference sequence). This CDR3 is CASLQGPNTEAFF. The CDR3 DNA sequence: TGTGCCAGCCTACAGGGACCGAACACTGAAGCTTTCTTT.

The rearrangement joins TRBV5-4 to TRBJ1-4; a weak D match, TRBD1 (6 bases). The ends were cut back, 4 bases at V and 0 bases at J, with 19 bases in the middle. The CDR3 runs to 18 residues. Germline lookup yields CDR1 SGHNT and CDR2 YYREEE (reference sequence). The chain's CDR3 is CASSRYFPGVATNEKLFF. The DNA for the CDR3 is TGTGCCAGCAGCCGTTACTTCCCAGGGGTTGCAACTAATGAAAAACTGTTTTTT. The full variable domain, completed using reference TRBV5-4 and TRBJ1-4, is ETGVTQSPTHLIKTRGQQVTLRCSSQSGHNTVSWYQQALGQGPQFIFQYYREEENGRGNFPPRFSGLQFPNYSSELNVNALELDDSALYLCASSRYFPGVATNEKLFFGSGTQLSVL.

CDR3 in DNA: TGTGCCAGCAGCCAATCGGGTTCATATAGCAATCAGCCCCAGCATTTT. Its protein product is CASSQSGSYSNQPQHF. The gene calls are TRBV3-1 (or the pseudogene TRBV3-2) and TRBJ1-5; D gene uncertain. V gave up 2 bases and J gave up 0 bases, with 11 bases separating them. The CDR3 loop spans 16 amino acids. Germline values: CDR1 LGHDT, CDR2 YNNKEL (reference sequence).

The chain links TRBV7-2 to TRBJ1-2; D unclear. Trimming stripped 5 bases from V and 10 bases from J, with 20 bases between. Looked up from germline, CDR1 is SGHTA and CDR2 is FQGNSA. There are 14 residues in the CDR3. The CDR3: CASSGGRVAIDYTF. CDR3 in DNA: TGTGCCAGCAGCGGAGGGAGGGTTGCAATCGACTACACCTTC.

This rearrangement joins TRBV24-1 to TRBJ2-1, with D unclear. This CDR3 comprises 15 residues. The V end was cut by 8 bases, the J end by 8 bases, with 21 bases between. Germline V gives CDR1 KGHDR, CDR2 SFDVKD. The DNA of the CDR3 is TGTGCCACCAATTCGGCCAGCGCTTTGGTGGATGAGCAGTTCTTC. Amino acid sequence: CATNSASALVDEQFF.

The chain links TRBV18 to TRBJ1-6, with TRBD1 matching over 8 bases. CDR1 is KGHSH and CDR2 is LQKENI in the germline V gene. Germline trimming cut 2 bases from V and 9 bases from J; bases unmatched to any gene: 18. The CDR3 spans 19 residues. The CDR3 DNA reads as TGTGCCAGCTCACCAAGTGAGCTGCGAGACAGGGGCGGGATTTCACCCCTCCACTTT. Its translation: CASSPSELRDRGGISPLHF. The full variable domain, in which reference TRBV18 and TRBJ1-6 provide the parts outside the CDR3, is NAGVMQNPRHLVRRRGQEARLRCSPMKGHSHVYWYRQLPEEGLKFMVYLQKENIIDESGMPKERFSAEFPKEGPSILRIQQVVRGDSAAYFCASSPSELRDRGGISPLHFGNGTRLTVT.

The chain uses TRBV10-3 and TRBJ1-2, with 10 bases matching TRBD1. Germline CDR1 reads ENHRY; CDR2 reads SYGVKD. The CDR3 is 15 residues long. The V segment lost 0 bases and the J segment 6 bases; nucleotides outside the gene matches: 4. The CDR3 sequence: CAISESRGTGDGYTF. CDR3 coding DNA: TGTGCCATCAGTGAGTCTAGGGGGACAGGGGATGGCTACACCTTC.

The chain links TRBV5-1 to TRBJ1-1, with D possibly TRBD1 on 6 matching bases. The CDR3 has 13 residues. The germline V gene encodes CDR1 SGHRS and CDR2 YFSETQ. Trimming removed 0 bases at V and 7 bases at J, with 10 bases between. Written as DNA, the CDR3 is TGCGCCAGCAGCTTGGCGACAGGCAGTGAAGCTTTCTTT. This translates into CASSLATGSEAFF.

The genes are TRBV29-1 and TRBJ2-7; 10 positions match TRBD1. Germline CDR1 reads SQVTM; CDR2 reads ANQGSEA. This CDR3 is 13 amino acids long. The ends lost 8 bases at V and 2 bases at J; junction bases unmatched: 6. CDR3 protein: CSTGQGGAYEQYF. In DNA, the CDR3 is TGCAGCACTGGACAGGGGGGCGCCTACGAGCAGTACTTC.

This chain links TRBV19 with TRBJ2-3, with D tentatively TRBD2 (5 bases). CDR1 LNHDA and CDR2 SQIVND come from the germline V gene (reference sequence). The CDR3 is made up of 13 amino acids. The V end was cut by 7 bases, the J end by 2 bases, with 10 bases between. The CDR3 region is CASNGGPTDTQYF. In DNA form, the CDR3 reads TGTGCCAGTAATGGAGGACCCACAGATACGCAGTATTTT.

J is TRBJ1-2 and V is TRBV5-1; TRBD1 matches 9 bases. CDR3 length equals 17 residues. CDR1 is SGHRS and CDR2 is YFSETQ in the germline V gene. V shed 4 bases, J shed 6 bases, and the junction held 16 bases outside the gene matches. The CDR3 protein is CASSLDHGTGIGDGYTF. The DNA for the CDR3 is TGCGCCAGCAGCCTTGACCACGGGACAGGGATAGGCGATGGCTACACCTTC. Looking up the rest from reference TRBV5-1 and TRBJ1-2 gives the full variable domain: KAGVTQTPRYLIKTRGQQVTLSCSPISGHRSVSWYQQTPGQGLQFLFEYFSETQRNKGNFPGRFSGRQFSNSRSEMNVSTLELGDSALYLCASSLDHGTGIGDGYTFGSGTRLTVV.

This rearrangement joins TRBV5-1 to TRBJ1-2, with D possibly matching TRBD1 (6 bases). This CDR3 is built from 14 residues. V was cut by 0 bases and J by 8 bases, with 14 bases left in between. CDR1 is SGHRS and CDR2 is YFSETQ in the germline V gene. In DNA, the CDR3 is TGCGCCAGCAGCTTGGCCTTACAGGGCCAGGGCTACACCTTC. This codes for CASSLALQGQGYTF.

This clone was counted a single time. V usage is TRBV25-1 and J usage is TRBJ2-1; 9 bases align to TRBD2. This CDR3 region has 15 residues. V trimming: 1 base; J trimming: 8 bases; junction bases outside the gene matches: 6. From germline, CDR1 is MGHDK and CDR2 SYGVNS. CDR3 bases: TGTGCCAGCAGTGAATGGCGGGGGGGCGACGATGAGCAGTTCTTC. Amino acid sequence: CASSEWRGGDDEQFF.

The chain uses TRBV24-1 and TRBJ2-1; 7 bases agree with TRBD1. Germline assignment: CDR1 KGHDR and CDR2 SFDVKD. The ends lost 3 bases at V and 12 bases at J; junction bases unmatched: 7. This CDR3 has 13 amino acids. The DNA for the CDR3 is TGTGCCACCAGTGATCTACAGGGGTATATGCAGTTCTTC. Its protein is CATSDLQGYMQFF.